Listed below are T cell receptor beta chains from one sample, sequenced in a study of a mutant IDH1 vaccine in newly diagnosed glioma. Profiled with immunoSEQ multiplex PCR; TCRdb holds only in-frame clones, not every one. The repertoire consists of about 65,000 clones, with more than 80% occurring once and the leading ten covering about 4.9%. Antigen specificity for these receptors is unknown. The input for sequencing was PBMCs, taken from a glioma patient whose treatment included an IDH1 peptide vaccine. The origin of the receptors is a middle-aged man with glioma. Each CDR3 is given with its conserved first and last residue. Each record gives: V gene, CDR3 protein.

TRBV7-2,CASSSPDYYEQYF
TRBV4-1,CASSPRTDTYEQYF
TRBV7-8,CASSRDRVGWTNEKLFF
TRBV12-5,CASGLALASPLHF
TRBV6-4,CASSPTRRSYNEQFF
TRBV19,CASTRGRQPQHF
TRBV7-8,CASSGDSGRAVYEQYF
TRBV6-5,CASSYTGADTQYF
TRBV5-8,CASSFTNQPQHF
TRBV7-6,CASSLGLAGGPNQETQYF
TRBV5-4,CASSLQRGNTGELFF
TRBV11-2,CASSLGTSRDEQFF